This record looks at one T cell receptor (beta chain) sequence and its context. The antigen remains unidentified. Assay used: immunoSEQ multiplex PCR; TCRdb lists only in-frame clones, some missing. The table lists around 70,000 clones, around 94% of them singletons. This entry belongs to a study of cytomegalovirus exposure and HLA in healthy donors. Study-wide results and limits: It was reportedly the case that the classifier diagnosed cytomegalovirus status with high specificity and sensitivity.

V was shortened by 6 bases and J by 7 bases, with 19 bases between the two germline ends. This CDR3 region has 15 residues. Germline CDR1 MNHNS, CDR2 SASEGT. The sample consisted of PBMCs. The V gene is TRBV6-1, the J gene TRBJ1-3, with D possibly TRBD1 on 6 matching bases. The TCR sequence derives from a man younger than 30 in good health and CMV-seropositive. The CDR3 bases are TGTGCCAGCAGCCTGAGAAGGGGGAGTCTGAACACCATATATTTT. Translation: CASSLRRGSLNTIYF.